Sequencing of this T cell receptor beta chain was carried out in a study of beta chain features in type 1 diabetes. Overall study results and limits: Comparison showed that naive, central memory and Treg TCRB repertoires appeared more similar among patients than among healthy donors. Within each of all four CD4+ subsets, Type 1 diabetes patients had TCRB CDR3s that were moderately but significantly shorter. Unsettled here was the matter of whether HLA type influences TCRB rearrangement.

Every bit of the isolated RNA underwent reverse transcription, so sequencing read expressed TCRB transcripts. Only in-frame clones appear in the TCRdb table, and some are missing; sequencing was by immunoSEQ multiplex PCR. The data show 630,000 or so clones, with more than 13% seen just once and just under 0.04% held by the top ten. With regard to this clone: Its matching antigen is unknown.

One heparinised blood draw averaging approximately 0.11 L was given by each donor. CDR1 SGHNT and CDR2 YYREEE come from the germline V gene (reference sequence). The CDR3 is made up of 15 amino acids. V lost 0 bases and J 4 bases, leaving 13 bases between the germline ends. Sequencing was performed on naive CD4+ T cells from blood. The chain couples TRBV5-4 to TRBJ2-5; possible D gene TRBD2, 7 bases. The sequence came from a man younger than 35 with type 1 diabetes. The CDR3 reads CASSLVLGGGETQYF. The CDR3 nucleotides read TGTGCCAGCAGCTTGGTGCTGGGAGGGGGAGAGACCCAGTACTTC.